Shown below are 26 T cell receptor beta chains from a single sample sequenced in a study of CD8+ T cells in alopecia areata. RNA was extracted and reverse transcribed into cDNA as the sequencing template. Produced via immunoSEQ multiplex PCR; TCRdb's table is partial and in-frame only. The table records 150,000 to 200,000 clones, under 70% of them present only once. Indicated treatment: oral pan-JAK inhibitor, 5-10 mg twice daily. Here the sequenced sample was CD4+ T cells sorted from blood, taken at week 4, from a patient treated with tofacitinib. The source is a human donor with alopecia areata.

The V and J genes are TRBV7-8 and TRBJ1-2; D not resolved. The CDR3 has 14 amino acids. Germline lookup yields CDR1 SGHVS and CDR2 FQNEAQ. The V end lost 5 bases, the J end lost 7 bases, and 17 bases lay between the germline ends. The CDR3 nucleotides are TGTGCCAGCAGCCCTACGACGGGGTGGGGTGGCTACACCTTC. Its translation: CASSPTTGWGGYTF.

CDR3 in amino acids: CSGGQGGINEQFF. The CDR3, as DNA: TGCAGCGGTGGGCAGGGGGGGATCAATGAGCAGTTCTTC. This sequence joins TRBV29-1 and TRBJ2-1; D is perhaps TRBD1 or TRBD2 (7 bases each). Germline lookup yields CDR1 SQVTM and CDR2 ANQGSEA. The CDR3 spans 13 residues. Trimming removed 7 bases at V and 6 bases at J, with 16 bases between.

The V call is TRBV25-1, the J call TRBJ1-2; weak D call: TRBD1 (6 bases). Trimming cost V 2 bases and J 7 bases, with 20 bases left between them. This CDR3 has 16 residues. Germline V gives CDR1 MGHDK, CDR2 SYGVNS. This CDR3 reads CASSEGLGTRQGGYTF. DNA of the CDR3: TGTGCCAGCAGTGAAGGGTTGGGGACACGCCAGGGTGGCTACACCTTC.

This chain connects TRBV5-6 to TRBJ1-4; D is ambiguous. V was cut by 1 base and J by 6 bases, with 4 bases left in between. The CDR3 length is 12 residues. Per germline, CDR1 SGHDT and CDR2 YYEEEE. The CDR3: CASSLYDEKLFF. The CDR3 bases are TGTGCCAGCAGCTTGTATGATGAAAAACTGTTTTTT.

The chain carries TRBV30 and TRBJ2-7; unclear D gene. Germline values: CDR1 GTSNPN, CDR2 SVGIG (reference sequence). This CDR3 has 13 residues. Trimming left V 1 base short and J 1 base short, with 8 bases between. CDR3 nucleotide sequence: TGTGCCTGGAGTGGGGGTTGGTCCTACGAGCAGTACTTC. Residues: CAWSGGWSYEQYF. Complete variable domain (other parts from reference TRBV30 and TRBJ2-7): SQTIHQWPATLVQPVGSPLSLECTVEGTSNPNLYWYRQAAGRGLQLLFYSVGIGQISSEVPQNLSASRPQDRQFILSSKKLLLSDSGFYLCAWSGGWSYEQYFGPGTRLTVT.

The rearrangement joins TRBV7-8 to TRBJ2-7; D gene uncertain. Trimming removed 4 bases at V and 0 bases at J, with 4 bases between. Looked up from germline, CDR1 is SGHVS and CDR2 is FQNEAQ. The CDR3 has 12 amino acids. As DNA, the CDR3 is TGTGCCAGCAGCTATAGCTCCTACGAGCAGTACTTC. Translating gives CASSYSSYEQYF.

Notes on this clone: The same CDR3 arises from other DNA sequences in this sample as well. The gene calls are TRBV29-1 and TRBJ2-5, with D hard to call. With 1 base removed from V and 5 bases from J, the gap between germline ends came to 2 bases. Germline V gene lookup returns CDR1 SQVTM and CDR2 ANQGSEA. The CDR3 spans 10 residues. In nucleotides, the CDR3 is TGCAGCGTTGAAGGCGAGACCCAGTACTTC. Translating gives CSVEGETQYF.

This clone appeared once. The chain recombines TRBV9 with TRBJ1-4; 7 bases align to TRBD1. The CDR3 loop spans 14 amino acids. Germline trimming cut 1 base from V and 7 bases from J; bases unmatched to any gene: 4. The germline gives CDR1 SGDLS, CDR2 YYNGEE. CDR3 coding DNA: TGTGCCAGCAGCGTATCGACAGGGAGTGAAAAACTGTTTTTT. Translation: CASSVSTGSEKLFF. Supplemented by reference TRBV9 and TRBJ1-4, the full variable domain reads DSGVTQTPKHLITATGQRVTLRCSPRSGDLSVYWYQQSLDQGLQFLIQYYNGEERAKGNILERFSAQQFPDLHSELNLSSLELGDSALYFCASSVSTGSEKLFFGSGTQLSVL.

This clone was seen just once. This chain links TRBV5-6 with TRBJ1-5; D is unclear. Trimming shortened V by 1 base and J by 3 bases, and 5 bases separated the two germline ends. This CDR3 region has 13 residues. Germline CDR1 SGHDT, CDR2 YYEEEE. The CDR3 DNA is TGTGCCAGCAGCTTGTCCGCCAATCAGCCCCAGCATTTT. It codes for CASSLSANQPQHF. The whole variable domain, filled in from reference TRBV5-6 and TRBJ1-5, reads DAGVTQSPTHLIKTRGQQVTLRCSPKSGHDTVSWYQQALGQGPQFIFQYYEEEERQRGNFPDRFSGHQFPNYSSELNVNALLLGDSALYLCASSLSANQPQHFGDGTRLSIL.

In its sample, this clone was seen a few times. The chain recombines TRBV11-2 with TRBJ2-4, with unresolved D. This CDR3 comprises 13 residues. Germline CDR1 reads SGHAT; CDR2 reads FQNNGV. The V gene lost 2 bases and the J gene lost 8 bases, with 10 bases spanning the gap. As DNA, the CDR3 is TGTGCCAGCAGCTTAAGGCCCGTGGACATTCAGTACTTC. Residues: CASSLRPVDIQYF.

The DNA for the CDR3 is TGTGCCTGGAGTGACCAATCACCCCTCCACTTT. Amino acid sequence: CAWSDQSPLHF. This rearrangement joins TRBV30 to TRBJ1-6; D unresolved. Germline values: CDR1 GTSNPN, CDR2 SVGIG (reference sequence). The CDR3 length is 11 residues. V was shortened by 1 base and J by 10 bases, with 5 bases between the two germline ends. Filled out from reference TRBV30 and TRBJ1-6, the complete variable domain reads SQTIHQWPATLVQPVGSPLSLECTVEGTSNPNLYWYRQAAGRGLQLLFYSVGIGQISSEVPQNLSASRPQDRQFILSSKKLLLSDSGFYLCAWSDQSPLHFGNGTRLTVT.

CDR3 bases: TGTGCCAGCAGCTTAACGAGACAGGGAAATCAGCCCCAGCATTTT. This encodes CASSLTRQGNQPQHF. The chain employs TRBV7-2 and TRBJ1-5; 7 nucleotides line up with TRBD1. After removal of 2 bases from V and 4 bases from J, the junction contained 5 bases not matched to a gene. This CDR3 region has 15 residues. The germline V gene encodes CDR1 SGHTA and CDR2 FQGNSA. The full variable domain, completed using reference TRBV7-2 and TRBJ1-5, is GAGVSQSPSNKVTEKGKDVELRCDPISGHTALYWYRQSLGQGLEFLIYFQGNSAPDKSGLPSDRFSAERTGGSVSTLTIQRTQQEDSAVYLCASSLTRQGNQPQHFGDGTRLSIL.

The genes are TRBV20-1 and TRBJ1-2; 9 nucleotides line up with TRBD1. J was trimmed by 7 bases and V by 5 bases; bases with no gene match: 2. The CDR3 consists of 11 residues. The germline V gene has CDR1 DFQATT and CDR2 SNEGSKA (reference sequence). The DNA of the CDR3 is TGCAGTGCTCTGACAGGGGGTGGCTACACCTTC. This encodes CSALTGGGYTF.

This sequence joins TRBV30 and TRBJ1-3; D not certain. The germline V gene encodes CDR1 GTSNPN and CDR2 SVGIG (reference sequence). There are 12 residues in the CDR3. Trimming left V 0 bases short and J 10 bases short, with 10 bases between. CDR3 in DNA: TGTGCCTGGAGTGTATCAAGCCGGACCATATATTTT. Translating gives CAWSVSSRTIYF.

A few counts support this clone. The rearrangement links TRBV19 to TRBJ2-1; D perhaps matches TRBD2 (5 bases). V lost 2 bases and J 10 bases, leaving 12 bases between the germline ends. The CDR3 is 13 amino acids. Germline CDR1 LNHDA, CDR2 SQIVND (reference sequence). The CDR3, as DNA: TGTGCCAGTAGTATACCGGGGTCAGCCGAGCAGTTCTTC. Amino acids: CASSIPGSAEQFF. The complete variable domain, with remaining parts taken from reference TRBV19 and TRBJ2-1, reads DGGITQSPKYLFRKEGQNVTLSCEQNLNHDAMYWYRQDPGQGLRLIYYSQIVNDFQKGDIAEGYSVSREKKESFPLTVTSAQKNPTAFYLCASSIPGSAEQFFGPGTRLTVL.

This clone occurred a few times. CDR3 sequence (DNA): TGTGCCAGCAGTGAATCTTTAGGCTACACCTTC. Encoded protein: CASSESLGYTF. The chain recombines TRBV25-1 with TRBJ1-2; no clear D. Trimming took off 1 base at V and 8 bases at J, with 5 bases between the two ends. The CDR3 loop spans 11 amino acids. Germline V gene lookup returns CDR1 MGHDK and CDR2 SYGVNS.

J is TRBJ1-1 and V is TRBV10-3; TRBD1 might be the D (6 bases). This CDR3 contains 15 residues. Trimming removed 4 bases from V and 0 bases from J, with 12 bases in between. CDR1 is ENHRY and CDR2 is SYGVKD in the germline V gene. CDR3 sequence (DNA): TGTGCCATCAGTGGCTACGGGGGCATGAACACTGAAGCTTTCTTT. Its protein is CAISGYGGMNTEAFF.

In its sample, this clone was seen a few times. As DNA, the CDR3 is TGTGCCATCAGTGAGTCGACGGGGACAGCGGACGAAAAACTGTTTTTT. Translating gives CAISESTGTADEKLFF. The chain couples TRBV10-3 to TRBJ1-4; 7 nucleotides agree with TRBD1. This CDR3 is 16 amino acids long. In germline, CDR1 is ENHRY, CDR2 SYGVKD. The J segment lost 8 bases and the V segment lost 0 bases, leaving 9 bases of the junction unmatched.

This chain connects TRBV30 to TRBJ1-4; no clear D gene. Trimming pared 3 bases from V and 8 bases from J, leaving 7 bases between. The CDR3 spans 11 residues. Germline CDR1 reads GTSNPN; CDR2 reads SVGIG (reference sequence). The CDR3 DNA reads TGTGCCTGGAGGGGAGAAGAAAAACTGTTTTTT. Protein: CAWRGEEKLFF.

V and J are TRBV7-2 and TRBJ1-1; weak D call: TRBD1 (5 bases). In germline, CDR1 is SGHTA, CDR2 FQGNSA. V shed 6 bases and J shed 6 bases, with 14 bases lying between them. There are 13 residues in the CDR3. CDR3 sequence: CASRSRLGAEAFF. The CDR3 DNA is TGTGCCAGCAGGTCCCGTTTGGGGGCTGAAGCTTTCTTT.

The chain uses TRBV29-1 and TRBJ1-2, with TRBD1 matching 8 bases. The CDR3 is 15 amino acids. From germline, CDR1 is SQVTM and CDR2 ANQGSEA. The J segment lost 8 bases and the V segment lost 7 bases, leaving 18 bases of the junction unmatched. The chain's CDR3 is CSAEPPGQVYGGYTF. The CDR3 DNA sequence: TGCAGCGCCGAACCTCCGGGACAGGTCTATGGGGGCTACACCTTC.

The chain is built from TRBV30 and TRBJ1-5; no definite D call. Germline CDR1 GTSNPN, CDR2 SVGIG (reference sequence). The CDR3 sequence is 13 residues long. Trimming shortened V by 3 bases and J by 4 bases, and 10 bases separated the two germline ends. The DNA for the CDR3 is TGTGCCTGGAGCGGTGGCCCAAATCAGCCCCAGCATTTT. This sequence encodes CAWSGGPNQPQHF. Filled out from reference TRBV30 and TRBJ1-5, the complete variable domain reads SQTIHQWPATLVQPVGSPLSLECTVEGTSNPNLYWYRQAAGRGLQLLFYSVGIGQISSEVPQNLSASRPQDRQFILSSKKLLLSDSGFYLCAWSGGPNQPQHFGDGTRLSIL.

This clone has just a few counts. The chain combines TRBV19 with TRBJ1-1; possibly TRBD1 for D (5 bases). This CDR3 region has 13 residues. V lost 7 bases to trimming and J lost 6 bases, with 15 bases between them. Looked up from germline, CDR1 is LNHDA and CDR2 is SQIVND (reference sequence). The CDR3 region is CASKGTGQAEAFF. The CDR3 nucleotides are TGTGCCAGTAAGGGGACCGGGCAAGCTGAAGCTTTCTTT.

The chain has TRBV29-1 and TRBJ2-6; a possible D gene is TRBD1 (6 bases). There are 16 residues in the CDR3. V was pared by 3 bases and J by 0 bases, with 12 bases between. Germline-derived CDR1 and CDR2 are SQVTM and ANQGSEA. The CDR3: CSVDETGRSGANVLTF. CDR3 sequence (DNA): TGCAGCGTTGATGAGACAGGACGCTCTGGGGCCAACGTCCTGACTTTC.

The V gene is TRBV30, the J gene TRBJ2-1; 11 nucleotides match TRBD1. V was pared by 4 bases and J by 9 bases, with 11 bases of the junction left unmatched. CDR1 and CDR2 (germline): GTSNPN, SVGIG (reference sequence). This CDR3 comprises 15 residues. In DNA form, the CDR3 reads TGTGCCTGGACCCTGGGACAGGGGGTGGCAGCTGAGCAGTTCTTC. It is translated as CAWTLGQGVAAEQFF.

This chain uses TRBV6-1 with TRBJ2-6; no firm D call. This CDR3 has 14 amino acids. V lost 4 bases and J lost 0, with 4 bases in between. Germline V CDR1 and CDR2: MNHNS, SASEGT. The CDR3: CASSGHSGANVLTF. Written as DNA, the CDR3 is TGTGCCAGCAGTGGACACTCTGGGGCCAACGTCCTGACTTTC.